Shown below are 19 T cell receptor beta chains from a single sample sequenced in a study of blood T cells in healthy people across ages. Combining a sample-barcoded 5' primer with a J-beta primer mix, a second PCR ran for roughly 7 to 11 cycles. TCRdb used MiXCR to reprocess the 5' RACE reads, holding one entry per CDR3 protein. This sample yields about 730,000 distinct CDR3 sequences, of which roughly 44% are seen a single time; 20% to 25% belongs to the top ten. The sequencing input was blood. The receptors here all came from a woman between 55 and 75 years old in good health.

This chain links TRBV5-1 with TRBJ1-1; possible D gene TRBD1, 5 bases. Germline V gives CDR1 SGHRS, CDR2 YFSETQ. V gave up 1 base and J gave up 8 bases, with 9 bases separating them. The CDR3 spans 12 residues. Here the CDR3 DNA reads TGCGCCAGCAGCTTGCCAGGGAGGGAAGCTTTCTTT. This encodes CASSLPGREAFF.

About this clonotype itself: The junction shows a germline mismatch at one end, possibly a read error. This chain uses TRBV5-1 with TRBJ2-3, with TRBD1 matching over 9 bases. From germline, CDR1 is SGHRS and CDR2 YFSETQ. CDR3 length equals 15 residues. CDR3 sequence: CASSANTGGTDMQYF. The CDR3 DNA reads TGCGCCAGCAGCGCCAACACAGGGGGCACAGATATGCAGTATTTT.

The V and J genes are TRBV9 and TRBJ2-3; possibly TRBD2 for D (5 bases). CDR3 size: 14 residues. The V and J ends lost 0 bases and 4 bases respectively, with 9 bases between them. CDR1 and CDR2 (germline): SGDLS, YYNGEE. This CDR3 is CASSVGEGSDTQYF. In DNA, the CDR3 is TGTGCCAGCAGCGTAGGTGAGGGTTCAGATACGCAGTATTTT. Full variable domain (rest looked up from reference TRBV9 and TRBJ2-3): DSGVTQTPKHLITATGQRVTLRCSPRSGDLSVYWYQQSLDQGLQFLIQYYNGEERAKGNILERFSAQQFPDLHSELNLSSLELGDSALYFCASSVGEGSDTQYFGPGTRLTVL.

This chain uses TRBV20-1 with TRBJ2-1; perhaps TRBD2 as D (5 bases). Germline values: CDR1 DFQATT, CDR2 SNEGSKA (reference sequence). The CDR3 loop spans 12 amino acids. Trimming pared 3 bases from V and 7 bases from J, leaving 10 bases between. The CDR3 loop reads CSASKRANEQFF. In DNA, the CDR3 is TGCAGTGCTAGCAAGAGGGCTAATGAGCAGTTCTTC.

J is TRBJ2-7 and V is TRBV27, with D perhaps TRBD2 (6 bases). The germline CDR1 and CDR2 sequences are MNHEY and SMNVEV (reference sequence). Trimming left V 4 bases short and J 6 bases short, with 16 bases between. The CDR3 covers 14 residues. The CDR3 coding sequence is TGTGCCAGCAGTTATAGCCCCGGAGGGAGCGAGCAGTACTTC. The encoded protein is CASSYSPGGSEQYF.

This chain connects TRBV5-6 to TRBJ2-7; D is tentatively TRBD1 or TRBD2 (5 bases each). The J call may be wrong; the DNA end is better matched by TRBJ2-5. The CDR3 contains 12 residues. Germline loops: CDR1 SGHDT, CDR2 YYEEEE. The DNA of the CDR3 is TGTGCCAACAGGTTCCGGGATGAGACCCAGTACTTC. It specifies CANRFRDETQYF.

This chain connects TRBV6-5 to TRBJ2-5; TRBD2 matches at 10 bases. Trimming removed 7 bases from V and 0 bases from J; junction bases left unmatched: 14. CDR3 length: 18 amino acids. Germline V gene lookup returns CDR1 MNHEY and CDR2 SVGAGI. CDR3 in DNA: TGTGCCAGCAATTCCAGACGTAGCGGGGGGCTGTACCAAGAGACCCAGTACTTC. This encodes CASNSRRSGGLYQETQYF.

This clonotype was counted a few times. J is TRBJ1-6 and V is TRBV25-1; no firm D call. The CDR3 consists of 14 residues. The germline V gene has CDR1 MGHDK and CDR2 SYGVNS. The ends were cut back, 2 bases at V and 7 bases at J, with 9 bases in the middle. CDR3 nucleotide sequence: TGTGCCAGCAGTGAACAGCGTCGGAATTCACCCCTCCACTTT. Its translation is CASSEQRRNSPLHF.

The V gene is TRBV29-1, the J gene TRBJ2-2, with 7 bases identical to TRBD1. Germline CDR1 is SQVTM and CDR2 is ANQGSEA. V gave up 3 bases and J gave up 1 base; unmatched junction bases: 5. The CDR3 is 15 residues long. The chain's CDR3 is CSVDVAGGNTGELFF. The CDR3 DNA reads TGCAGCGTTGATGTGGCAGGGGGGAACACCGGGGAGCTGTTTTTT.

The chain uses TRBV11-1 and TRBJ1-1; TRBD1 agrees at 7 bases. This CDR3 is 15 amino acids long. V was pared by 5 bases and J by 3 bases, with 9 bases of the junction left unmatched. Germline CDR1 is SGHAT and CDR2 is FQDESV (reference sequence). The CDR3 DNA is TGTGCCAGCAGCCGGACAGGCGGCATTCACACTGAAGCTTTCTTT. Translation: CASSRTGGIHTEAFF.

This clonotype was observed many times. The gene calls are TRBV5-1 and TRBJ2-1; 10 bases line up with TRBD1. CDR3 length equals 15 residues. J gave up 5 bases and V 3 bases, and 5 bases lay outside the gene matches. The germline gives CDR1 SGHRS, CDR2 YFSETQ. As DNA, the CDR3 is TGCGCCAGCAGCTCGGACAGGGGGGTCCACAATGAGCAGTTCTTC. As protein: CASSSDRGVHNEQFF. Filled out from reference TRBV5-1 and TRBJ2-1, the complete variable domain reads KAGVTQTPRYLIKTRGQQVTLSCSPISGHRSVSWYQQTPGQGLQFLFEYFSETQRNKGNFPGRFSGRQFSNSRSEMNVSTLELGDSALYLCASSSDRGVHNEQFFGPGTRLTVL.

This clonotype was found a few times. The chain combines TRBV20-1 with TRBJ2-5, with D possibly being TRBD1 or TRBD2 (6 bases each). The CDR3 has 14 residues. The germline V gene encodes CDR1 DFQATT and CDR2 SNEGSKA (reference sequence). V lost 3 bases, J lost 7 bases, and 18 bases lay in between. CDR3 bases: TGCAGTGCTAGCACGAGGGGGGACCTCTGGACCCAGTACTTC. It yields the protein CSASTRGDLWTQYF.

This clonotype has a count of ten or more. The gene calls are TRBV4-2 and TRBJ2-1, with TRBD2 matching over 11 bases. The germline V gene encodes CDR1 LGHNA and CDR2 YNFKEQ. The CDR3 spans 15 residues. J lost 7 bases, V lost 5 bases, and 7 bases had no gene match. CDR3 in amino acids: CASSILAGGVNEQFF. Written as DNA, the CDR3 is TGTGCCAGCAGCATTCTAGCGGGAGGAGTTAATGAGCAGTTCTTC.

V gene TRBV25-1 combines with J gene TRBJ1-4; D might be TRBD1 (6 bases). The CDR3 sequence is 14 residues long. The germline V gene has CDR1 MGHDK and CDR2 SYGVNS. V gave up 3 bases and J gave up 7 bases, with 12 bases separating them. CDR3 nucleotide sequence: TGTGCCAGCAGTGACAATACAGGGTTTGAAAAACTGTTTTTT. It encodes CASSDNTGFEKLFF.

This sequence joins TRBV9 and TRBJ2-7, with D possibly matching TRBD2 (6 bases). The J call may be mistaken, given a closer DNA end match to TRBJ2-5. This CDR3 comprises 16 residues. Looked up from germline, CDR1 is SGDLS and CDR2 is YYNGEE. The CDR3 nucleotides are TGTGCCAGCAGCGCCACTGGAGCGGGTATAAAAGAGACCCAGTACTTC. This translates into CASSATGAGIKETQYF.

The rearrangement joins TRBV28 to TRBJ2-1, with 9 bases lining up with TRBD2. The trim removed 4 bases at V and 15 bases at J, leaving 19 bases unmatched. The germline V gene has CDR1 MDHEN and CDR2 SYDVKM. This CDR3 is 16 amino acids long. CDR3 loop: CASSSASGTGTSWGFF. CDR3 sequence (DNA): TGTGCCAGCAGTTCTGCGTCCGGGACGGGGACTAGCTGGGGGTTCTTC.

In this sample, this clonotype turned up a few times. The V gene is TRBV7-8, the J gene TRBJ2-5, with TRBD1 identical over 10 bases. The closer fit of TRBJ2-7 to the DNA end suggests the J call may be wrong. This CDR3 is built from 16 residues. Germline V gene lookup returns CDR1 SGHVS and CDR2 FQNEAQ. The CDR3 DNA follows: TGTGCCAGCAGCAGCTCTGGACAGGGGGGGGCCTACGAGCAGTACTTC. As protein: CASSSSGQGGAYEQYF.

The table lists this clonotype with a few counts. The V call is TRBV4-2, the J call TRBJ1-2, with D hard to call. CDR1 and CDR2 (germline): LGHNA, YNFKEQ. V was clipped by 6 bases and J by 3 bases, with 11 bases between them. This CDR3 has 13 amino acids. CDR3 DNA: TGTGCCAGCAGGAGGGAGGAAGACTATGGCTACACCTTC. It specifies CASRREEDYGYTF.

Ten or more counts support this clonotype. This sequence joins TRBV12-3 or TRBV12-4 and TRBJ2-1, with 9 bases fitting TRBD2. The length of the CDR3 is 17 residues. V trimming: 1 base; J trimming: 5 bases; junction bases outside the gene matches: 9. The CDR3 is CASSLGFRASGNNEQFF. DNA of the CDR3: TGTGCCAGCAGTTTAGGGTTTAGGGCTAGCGGGAACAATGAGCAGTTCTTC.